This T cell receptor beta chain was recorded in a study of T cells in Graves' hyperthyroidism and ophthalmopathy. V lost 6 bases, J lost 2 bases, and 10 bases lay in between. Per germline, CDR1 DFQATT and CDR2 SNEGSKA (reference sequence). The CDR3 is 12 residues long. Hyperthyroidism had been newly diagnosed in patients aged 18 to 65, and its duration was under 2 months. Uncontrolled infection, other autoimmune disease, pregnancy or lactation barred patients from enrollment. General study findings and limits: Ophthalmopathy got predicted by the model a median about 6.5 months before its onset. Patients with ophthalmopathy were separated from those with stable hyperthyroidism by a 13 V-J model.

This clonotype was picked up a small number of times. The antigen is undetermined. RNA transcripts gave rise to amplified TCR beta CDR3 regions. HTBI primers were used for first-round RT-PCR of the TCR CDR3. Using its own MiXCR run on the multiplex PCR reads, TCRdb lists one record per CDR3 protein. The repertoire holds 750,000 to 900,000 distinct CDR3 sequences, with 35% to 45% as singletons. The specimen sequenced was blood. The receptor's source is a man between 18 and 29 years old with Graves' hyperthyroidism. The chain couples TRBV20-1 to TRBJ2-5; D is unresolved. CDR3 DNA sequence: TGCAGTGCCTGGAGTAGGCAAGAGACCCAGTACTTC. Protein sequence: CSAWSRQETQYF.